These 26 T cell receptor beta chains were all obtained from the same sample, sequenced in a study of CD8+ T cells in alopecia areata. Sequencing used cDNA as its template, made by extracting RNA and reverse transcribing it. Generated by immunoSEQ multiplex PCR, the TCRdb table keeps only in-frame clones and is missing some. The table records about 98,000 clones, roughly two fifths of them present only once. Material: CD4+ T cells sorted from blood. All receptors derive from a human donor with alopecia areata.

The chain is built from TRBV29-1 and TRBJ2-1; 9 nucleotides align to TRBD2. The trim removed 6 bases at V and 5 bases at J, leaving 5 bases unmatched. Germline CDR1 SQVTM, CDR2 ANQGSEA. The CDR3 is 13 amino acids. The CDR3 spells CSVSGLANNEQFF. DNA of the CDR3: TGCAGCGTCTCGGGACTAGCCAACAATGAGCAGTTCTTC.

This chain joins TRBV28 and TRBJ1-2, with 8 bases identical to TRBD1. The CDR3 runs 17 residues. V lost 6 bases to trimming and J lost 3 bases; unmatched junction nucleotides: 15. Germline CDR1 reads MDHEN; CDR2 reads SYDVKM. The CDR3 region is CASRPRQGRVGHYGYTF. CDR3 coding DNA: TGTGCCAGCAGGCCGAGACAGGGGAGAGTTGGTCACTATGGCTACACCTTC.

The chain couples TRBV30 to TRBJ2-2, with TRBD1 identical over 9 bases. CDR1 is GTSNPN and CDR2 is SVGIG in the germline V gene (reference sequence). Unmatched junction bases numbered 3, after V lost 3 bases and J lost 4 bases. This CDR3 has 14 amino acids. CDR3: CAWRQGASTGELFF. In DNA form, the CDR3 reads TGTGCCTGGAGACAGGGGGCGAGCACCGGGGAGCTGTTTTTT.

This chain uses TRBV2 with TRBJ2-7, with D tentatively TRBD2 (6 bases). The ends were cut back, 6 bases at V and 2 bases at J, with 11 bases in the middle. The CDR3 length is 13 residues. Germline-derived CDR1 and CDR2 are SNHLY and FYNNEI. The CDR3 loop is CASRRDGTYEQYF. In DNA, the CDR3 is TGTGCCAGCAGGCGGGACGGCACCTACGAGCAGTACTTC.

The chain uses TRBV29-1 and TRBJ2-1, with TRBD2 identical over 9 bases. Germline V gene data show CDR1 as SQVTM and CDR2 as ANQGSEA. The V segment lost 3 bases and the J segment 5 bases; nucleotides outside the gene matches: 8. This CDR3 contains 15 residues. DNA of the CDR3: TGCAGCGTTGACAGTGGACTAGCGAGTAACAATGAGCAGTTCTTC. This gives the protein CSVDSGLASNNEQFF.

V gene TRBV30 combines with J gene TRBJ2-3; D gene unclear. The CDR3 runs 13 residues. The V end was cut by 2 bases, the J end by 0 bases, with 6 bases between. Germline CDR1 and CDR2: GTSNPN and SVGIG (reference sequence). Here the CDR3 DNA reads TGTGCCTGGAGTCGGGCGAGCACAGATACGCAGTATTTT. Translation: CAWSRASTDTQYF.

The V call is TRBV20-1, the J call TRBJ2-5; D is undetermined. This CDR3 comprises 11 residues. V was shortened by 5 bases and J by 5 bases, with 9 bases between the two germline ends. Per the germline V gene, CDR1 is DFQATT and CDR2 is SNEGSKA (reference sequence). CDR3 in DNA: TGCAGTGCTCCCATCGGGGAGACCCAGTACTTC. This encodes CSAPIGETQYF.

This rearrangement joins TRBV29-1 to TRBJ2-3, with 16 bases lining up with TRBD2. Per germline, CDR1 SQVTM and CDR2 ANQGSEA. The CDR3 spans 17 residues. V lost 6 bases to trimming and J lost 6 bases; unmatched junction nucleotides: 12. In DNA, the CDR3 is TGCAGCGTAGCCCCGGGACTAGCGGGGGGGCCGGTGGATACGCAGTATTTT. It yields the protein CSVAPGLAGGPVDTQYF.

The genes are TRBV10-3 and TRBJ2-1, with D possibly matching TRBD2 (6 bases). Trimming shortened V by 4 bases and J by 0 bases, and 16 bases separated the two germline ends. Germline CDR1 reads ENHRY; CDR2 reads SYGVKD. The CDR3 extends over 17 amino acids. CDR3 bases: TGTGCCATCAGTGGTTCTCTAGCGCTAGACTCCTACAATGAGCAGTTCTTC. This gives the protein CAISGSLALDSYNEQFF.

The rearrangement uses TRBV5-1 and TRBJ2-1, with 15 bases lining up with TRBD2. J gave up 0 bases and V 4 bases, and 5 bases lay outside the gene matches. This CDR3 comprises 18 residues. Looked up from germline, CDR1 is SGHRS and CDR2 is YFSETQ. Written as DNA, the CDR3 is TGCGCCAGCAGCCCAGGACTAGCGGGAGGGATCTCCTACAATGAGCAGTTCTTC. It encodes CASSPGLAGGISYNEQFF.

The table lists this clone with a few counts. The V call is TRBV29-1, the J call TRBJ2-1; 10 positions agree with TRBD2. The germline CDR1 and CDR2 sequences are SQVTM and ANQGSEA. The CDR3 is 14 residues long. J gave up 6 bases and V 4 bases, and 6 bases lay outside the gene matches. The chain's CDR3 is CSVGAGTSANEQFF. The CDR3 DNA is TGCAGCGTTGGAGCCGGGACTAGCGCCAATGAGCAGTTCTTC.

J is TRBJ2-1 and V is TRBV11-2; 11 bases map to TRBD2. CDR3 length: 13 amino acids. Germline CDR1 SGHAT, CDR2 FQNNGV. Germline trimming cut 4 bases from V and 10 bases from J; bases unmatched to any gene: 3. CDR3 residues: CASSSRLAGEQFF. CDR3 sequence (DNA): TGTGCCAGCAGCTCGCGACTAGCGGGAGAGCAGTTCTTC.

The chain employs TRBV4-1 and TRBJ2-6; 11 bases map to TRBD1. CDR1 is MGHRA, CDR2 YSYEKL, per germline. CDR3 length: 17 residues. J lost 2 bases, V lost 4 bases, and 4 bases had no gene match. The CDR3 DNA is TGCGCCAGCAGCCGTGGACAGGGGGCAGCTGGGGCCAACGTCCTGACTTTC. It encodes CASSRGQGAAGANVLTF.

This clone was counted a few times. The chain combines TRBV11-2 with TRBJ1-1; maybe TRBD1 (5 bases). The V gene lost 6 bases and the J gene lost 5 bases, with 13 bases spanning the gap. The CDR3 covers 13 residues. CDR1 SGHAT and CDR2 FQNNGV come from the germline V gene. As DNA, the CDR3 is TGTGCCAGCAGGGGGACCGTGGGGACTGAAGCTTTCTTT. Protein product: CASRGTVGTEAFF.

The chain uses TRBV10-3 and TRBJ2-2; 9 bases map to TRBD2. The V gene end was trimmed by 7 bases and the J gene end by 1 base; junction bases not matched to a gene: 4. The germline CDR1 and CDR2 sequences are ENHRY and SYGVKD. The CDR3 sequence is 15 residues long. In DNA form, the CDR3 reads TGTGCCATCACCCCAGCGGGGGGGAACACCGGGGAGCTGTTTTTT. Translated: CAITPAGGNTGELFF.

The chain has TRBV2 and TRBJ1-2; D is uncertain. From germline, CDR1 is SNHLY and CDR2 FYNNEI. The CDR3 totals 11 residues. The V gene lost 7 bases and the J gene lost 8 bases, with 11 bases spanning the gap. The CDR3 sequence: CASKASAGYTF. For the CDR3, the DNA is TGTGCCAGCAAGGCGTCCGCAGGCTACACCTTC.

V and J are TRBV9 and TRBJ2-1, with 9 bases lining up with TRBD1. Trimming at V came to 3 bases and at J to 11 bases, leaving 15 bases not matched to a gene. Germline CDR1 reads SGDLS; CDR2 reads YYNGEE. CDR3 length: 16 amino acids. CDR3 in DNA: TGTGCCAGCAGCGCCCCAAGACAGGGGGGTTGGGGAAAGCAGTTCTTC. It yields the protein CASSAPRQGGWGKQFF.

V gene TRBV7-3 combines with J gene TRBJ2-5; D gene ambiguous. The germline CDR1 and CDR2 sequences are SGHTA and FQGTGA. The CDR3 is 14 amino acids. With 11 bases removed from V and 2 bases from J, the gap between germline ends came to 18 bases. CDR3 bases: TGTGCCGTCCAGAAAGCCGGTGTTCAAGAGACCCAGTACTTC. Its protein is CAVQKAGVQETQYF.

This clone was seen more than once but under ten times. This CDR3 is also generated by other DNA sequences in the sample. The chain couples TRBV30 to TRBJ1-5; D ambiguous. Germline CDR1 GTSNPN, CDR2 SVGIG (reference sequence). This CDR3 contains 12 residues. The V end was cut by 2 bases, the J end by 4 bases, with 6 bases between. The CDR3 loop reads CAWSRSNQPQHF. The CDR3 DNA reads TGTGCCTGGAGTCGGAGTAATCAGCCCCAGCATTTT.

This rearrangement joins TRBV29-1 to TRBJ2-1; D possibly corresponds to TRBD1 (6 bases). The V end lost 5 bases, the J end lost 8 bases, and 25 bases lay between the germline ends. The germline V gene has CDR1 SQVTM and CDR2 ANQGSEA. This CDR3 spans 16 amino acids. The CDR3 nucleotides are TGCAGCGTTCTAACAGGGCTAAGGGCCGTGCTCGATGAGCAGTTCTTC. Protein: CSVLTGLRAVLDEQFF.

The V and J genes are TRBV2 and TRBJ2-7; TRBD1 is a possible D gene (6 bases). Germline V gives CDR1 SNHLY, CDR2 FYNNEI. V shed 6 bases and J shed 5 bases, with 14 bases lying between them. This CDR3 is 13 amino acids long. The CDR3 coding sequence is TGTGCCAGCAGACAGGGAAGAGGGGACGAGCAGTACTTC. It translates to CASRQGRGDEQYF.

This clone has more than one count but fewer than ten. The rearrangement uses TRBV28 and TRBJ1-2; no firm D call. The length of the CDR3 is 14 residues. Germline assignment: CDR1 MDHEN and CDR2 SYDVKM. Trimming removed 5 bases from V and 3 bases from J, with 13 bases in between. In DNA form, the CDR3 reads TGTGCCAGCAGTCCCATCCCCGGTCACTATGGCTACACCTTC. This encodes CASSPIPGHYGYTF.

The CDR3 DNA reads as TGTGCCAGCGGTCAGAACATAGCTTTCTTT. This codes for CASGQNIAFF. The J gene is TRBJ1-1, the V gene TRBV2, with D hard to call. Trimming stripped 8 bases from V and 10 bases from J, with 11 bases between. Germline values: CDR1 SNHLY, CDR2 FYNNEI. The CDR3 is made up of 10 amino acids.

The rearrangement joins TRBV4-1 to TRBJ1-5; D is unresolved. CDR1 and CDR2 (germline): MGHRA, YSYEKL. This CDR3 contains 15 residues. Deletions cut 5 bases from V and 2 bases from J, with 13 bases between. The CDR3 sequence: CASSIGFLGNQPQHF. CDR3 nucleotide sequence: TGCGCCAGCAGCATCGGGTTCTTGGGCAATCAGCCCCAGCATTTT.

The CDR3 loop is CASSQWRWEPGQSSGYTF. The CDR3 bases are TGCGCCAGCAGTCAATGGCGATGGGAGCCGGGACAGTCCTCTGGCTACACCTTC. V is TRBV23-1 and J is TRBJ1-2, with 7 bases lining up with TRBD1. TRBV23-1 has ORF status, its function being uncertain. V dropped 1 base and J dropped 7; count of bases not matched to a gene: 18. CDR3 length: 18 residues.

The J gene is TRBJ1-1, the V gene TRBV29-1; D possibly corresponds to TRBD1 (5 bases). The CDR3 has 14 amino acids. V lost 4 bases and J lost 2, with 14 bases in between. Germline-derived CDR1 and CDR2 are SQVTM and ANQGSEA. CDR3 sequence reads: CSVVGRQGNTEAFF. The CDR3, as DNA: TGCAGCGTTGTAGGTAGGCAGGGTAACACTGAAGCTTTCTTT.